Sequencing of this T cell receptor (beta chain) was carried out in a study of control samples from healthy donors and cancer patients. Using immunoSEQ multiplex PCR, the repertoire was profiled, and TCRdb retains in-frame clones only, with some absent. The table includes 120,000 to 150,000 clones, 89% detected once. CDR1 is SGHDT, CDR2 YYEEEE, per germline. The V and J ends lost 0 bases and 0 bases, in that order; junction bases with no gene match: 3. The CDR3 is made up of 15 amino acids. V gene TRBV5-6 combines with J gene TRBJ2-7; TRBD2 matches at 7 bases. This sequence originates from a man younger than 40 in good health. The sample taken for sequencing was blood. CDR3 bases: TGTGCCAGCAGCTTGGGGCTAGCGGACTCCTACGAGCAGTACTTC. It encodes CASSLGLADSYEQYF.